This entry describes one T cell receptor beta chain. The sample originates from a study of control samples from healthy donors and cancer patients. The method was immunoSEQ multiplex PCR; TCRdb's version includes in-frame clones alone and lacks a portion of them. The repertoire holds approximately 110,000 clones, 90% to 95% seen once, with less than 9% in the top ten. This TCR derives from a woman younger than 30 in good health. Sequenced: blood.

This CDR3 is CASSPLDTQYF. DNA of the CDR3: TGTGCCAGTAGCCCTCTAGATACGCAGTATTTT. V usage is TRBV19 and J usage is TRBJ2-3; no clear D gene. V lost 6 bases, J lost 5 bases, and 6 bases lay in between. Germline V gene sequence: CDR1 LNHDA, CDR2 SQIVND (reference sequence). The CDR3 is 11 residues long. Looking up the rest from reference TRBV19 and TRBJ2-3 gives the full variable domain: DGGITQSPKYLFRKEGQNVTLSCEQNLNHDAMYWYRQDPGQGLRLIYYSQIVNDFQKGDIAEGYSVSREKKESFPLTVTSAQKNPTAFYLCASSPLDTQYFGPGTRLTVL.